This T cell receptor beta chain was obtained from a study of blood T cell repertoires in COVID-19. At the level of the study: Samples of COVID-19 (acute and convalescent) were obtained from the United States, Italy and Spain. Sample material is recorded as cDNA or gDNA derived from T cells, B-cell-depleted T cells, or PBMCs.

The assay was immunoSEQ multiplex PCR, and TCRdb's table has in-frame clones only and misses some. The sample includes 200,000 to 300,000 clones, roughly 86% of them seen just once. Enrolled through a virtual design, the participants were between about 18 and 100 years of age and came from 24 US areas. Clinical histories supplied by participants themselves formed the basis of cohort assignment. The clonotype comes from a woman between 18 and 30 years old who had recovered from COVID-19. The specimen sequenced was PBMCs or T cells enriched from blood (not recorded which).

CDR3 DNA: TGTGCCAGCAGTGACCCCCGGACAGGGAGCGACTATGGCTACACCTTC. This encodes CASSDPRTGSDYGYTF. The chain uses TRBV25-1 and TRBJ1-2; 8 positions match TRBD1. This CDR3 comprises 16 residues. CDR1 MGHDK and CDR2 SYGVNS come from the germline V gene. Trimming at V came to 3 bases and at J to 3 bases, leaving 9 bases not matched to a gene.